This TCR beta chain was profiled in a study of regulatory T cells in long-lasting Graves disease. Across the whole study: Newly diagnosed Graves' patients had taken antithyroid drugs under 3 months. General observations from the study: Accuracy may have been reduced by the small sample size.

Assembly of TCR beta libraries relied on iRepertoire HTBI primers together with Arm-PCR of CDR3 regions. TCRdb called the multiplex PCR reads again in MiXCR, with one record for every CDR3 protein. The data contain some 250,000 distinct CDR3 sequences, approximately 20% of them singletons. This clonotype has more than one count but fewer than ten. Its antigen is not known. The germline gives CDR1 WNHNN, CDR2 SYGVQD (reference sequence). This CDR3 has 16 residues. J lost 7 bases, V lost 8 bases, and 13 bases had no gene match. Documented time point: newly diagnosed GD, antithyroid drugs for less than 3 months. TCR sequences were obtained from RNA taken from PBMCs. Another study also made use of these data, one on T cells in Graves' hyperthyroidism and ophthalmopathy. Turning to that study: Exclusion followed for patients with uncontrolled infection, other autoimmune disease, pregnancy or lactation. Among clonotypes expanded in thyroid above 0.001, most were also found in blood.

The input for sequencing was peripheral blood mononuclear cells (PBMCs), taken at new diagnosis, from a patient treated with antithyroid drugs. The receptor was derived from a woman aged 30 to 39 with Graves disease. V and J are TRBV10-1 and TRBJ2-1, with 11 nucleotides matching TRBD2. The CDR3 nucleotides read TGCGCCAGCGCCCATCTAGCGGGGGGCTCACAAAATGAGCAGTTCTTC. The encoded protein is CASAHLAGGSQNEQFF.